The next 4 T cell receptor beta chains were all read from a single sample in a study of vaccination and CD4 T cells after COVID-19. Treatment noted: roughly ten-day PBMC culture with coronavirus spike peptide pools or control peptides (ViraFEST assay). Oncomine TCR Beta short-read sequencing was applied to DNA from cultured CD4+ T cells. TCRdb re-derived calls from the PCR reads in MiXCR, one entry per CDR3 protein. Of about 18,000 distinct CDR3 sequences detected, approximately 47% appear once; the ten largest clones hold about a fifth. Antigen specificity for these receptors is unknown. The sequencing here drew on CD4+ T cells from blood, cultured in vitro, taken before SARS-CoV-2 vaccination. The origin of the receptors is a human donor who received a COVID-19 vaccine.

The chain employs TRBV6-1 and TRBJ2-2; 7 bases map to TRBD1. V trimming: 4 bases; J trimming: 1 base; junction bases outside the gene matches: 0. Germline CDR1 reads MNHNS; CDR2 reads SASEGT. The CDR3 runs 14 residues. The CDR3 loop is CASSGQGNTGELFF. In nucleotides, the CDR3 is TGTGCCAGCAGTGGACAGGGGAACACCGGGGAGCTGTTTTTT.

This clonotype was counted only a few times. The chain combines TRBV25-1 with TRBJ2-7; a weak D match, TRBD1 (5 bases). Trimming left V 4 bases short and J 1 base short, with 14 bases between. This CDR3 has 15 residues. The germline gives CDR1 MGHDK, CDR2 SYGVNS. The CDR3 DNA is TGTGCCAGCAGTGCCCCCCAGGGAATTTCCTACGAGCAGTACTTC. It specifies CASSAPQGISYEQYF.

This clonotype is judged medium-sized. The gene calls are TRBV7-2 and TRBJ1-2, with unresolved D. The CDR3 extends over 17 amino acids. Trimming removed 1 base at V and 2 bases at J, with 17 bases between. Looked up from germline, CDR1 is SGHTA and CDR2 is FQGNSA. The DNA for the CDR3 is TGTGCCAGCAGCTTAGAGCGCAACAGAGGCCTAAACTATGGCTACACCTTC. It yields the protein CASSLERNRGLNYGYTF.

The sample holds a few counts of this clonotype. The V and J genes are TRBV6-1 and TRBJ2-3; D not certain. V shed 3 bases and J shed 0 bases, with 7 bases lying between them. Germline CDR1 is MNHNS and CDR2 is SASEGT. There are 14 residues in the CDR3. The CDR3 here is CASSDGLSTDTQYF. In DNA, the CDR3 is TGTGCCAGCAGTGACGGGCTCAGCACAGATACGCAGTATTTT.